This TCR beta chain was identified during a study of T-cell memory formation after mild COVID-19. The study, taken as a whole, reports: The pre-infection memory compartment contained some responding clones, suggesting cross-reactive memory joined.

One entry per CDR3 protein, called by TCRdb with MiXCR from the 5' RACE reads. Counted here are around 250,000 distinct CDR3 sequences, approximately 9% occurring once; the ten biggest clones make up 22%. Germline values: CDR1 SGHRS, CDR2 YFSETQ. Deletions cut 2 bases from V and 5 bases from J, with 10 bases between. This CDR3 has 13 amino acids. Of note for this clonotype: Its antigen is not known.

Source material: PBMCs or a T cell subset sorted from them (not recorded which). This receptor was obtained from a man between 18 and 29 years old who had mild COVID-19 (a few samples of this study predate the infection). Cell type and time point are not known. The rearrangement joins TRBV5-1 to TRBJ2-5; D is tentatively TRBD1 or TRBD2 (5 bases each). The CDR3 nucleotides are TGCGCCAGCAGCTTTGAGAGGGGCGAGACCCAGTACTTC. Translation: CASSFERGETQYF.